These 22 T cell receptor beta chains came from one sample sequenced in a study of T cell changes during pregnancy in multiple sclerosis. Generated by immunoSEQ multiplex PCR, the TCRdb table keeps only in-frame clones and is missing some. The repertoire has roughly 47,000 clones, 89% of them found once; the top ten carry 0.95% to 1.5%. This sample comprised CD4+ T cells from peripheral blood mononuclear cells, obtained after pregnancy. The receptors come from a female donor with multiple sclerosis, enrolled in a pregnancy study.

This chain links TRBV28 with TRBJ2-7; 7 bases agree with TRBD2. The CDR3 contains 14 residues. J gave up 2 bases and V 3 bases, and 4 bases lay outside the gene matches. Germline V gene lookup returns CDR1 MDHEN and CDR2 SYDVKM. DNA for the CDR3: TGTGCCAGCAGTTTTCCTAGCGGTGCCTACGAGCAGTACTTC. It yields the protein CASSFPSGAYEQYF.

This chain joins TRBV7-9 and TRBJ2-3, with 11 bases matching TRBD2. The CDR3 extends over 16 amino acids. V shed 6 bases, J shed 0 bases, and the junction held 5 bases outside the gene matches. Germline V CDR1 and CDR2: SEHNR, FQNEAQ (reference sequence). DNA for the CDR3: TGTGCCAGCAGTTCCTGGACTAGCGGGAGCACAGATACGCAGTATTTT. It specifies CASSSWTSGSTDTQYF.

The sample holds one count of this clone. The V gene is TRBV5-6, the J gene TRBJ2-5; TRBD2 aligns across 8 bases. The CDR3 runs 13 residues. V lost 4 bases and J lost 1; bases outside the gene matches: 0. Germline V gives CDR1 SGHDT, CDR2 YYEEEE. As DNA, the CDR3 is TGTGCCAGCAGCCGGGAGGGCCAAGAGACCCAGTACTTC. Translation gives CASSREGQETQYF.

This chain uses TRBV4-2 with TRBJ1-3; TRBD1 agrees at 10 bases. CDR3 length: 18 residues. Trimming at V came to 3 bases and at J to 0 bases, leaving 8 bases not matched to a gene. The germline gives CDR1 LGHNA, CDR2 YNFKEQ. CDR3 DNA: TGTGCCAGCAGCCAGGGGACAGGGGAGAGAGGCTCTGGAAACACCATATATTTT. Protein: CASSQGTGERGSGNTIYF.

This clone appeared once. The genes are TRBV5-4 and TRBJ2-5, with TRBD2 matching over 11 bases. Germline V lookup: CDR1 SGHNT, CDR2 YYREEE (reference sequence). CDR3 length: 17 residues. V gave up 1 base and J gave up 0 bases; unmatched junction bases: 5. The chain's CDR3 is CASSLTSSGRHQETQYF. CDR3 nucleotide sequence: TGTGCCAGCAGCTTGACCTCTAGCGGGAGGCACCAAGAGACCCAGTACTTC.

This rearrangement joins TRBV23-1 to TRBJ1-1, with 11 nucleotides matching TRBD1. Being an ORF, TRBV23-1 has a function that is uncertain. CDR3 length equals 17 residues. V shed 0 bases and J 4 bases; nucleotides not matched to a gene: 7. As DNA, the CDR3 is TGCGCCAGCAGTCAATCTAGGACAGGGGGCCTTGGCACTGAAGCTTTCTTT. Amino acid sequence: CASSQSRTGGLGTEAFF.

V and J are TRBV11-3 and TRBJ1-1; D is unclear. CDR1 is SGHNT, CDR2 YENEEA, per germline. This CDR3 spans 13 amino acids. V lost 5 bases to trimming and J lost 4 bases, with 11 bases between them. The CDR3 protein is CASSLTTGTEAFF. CDR3 nucleotides: TGTGCCAGCAGCCTAACGACGGGCACTGAAGCTTTCTTT. The variable domain in full, completed from reference TRBV11-3 and TRBJ1-1, reads EAGVVQSPRYKIIEKKQPVAFWCNPISGHNTLYWYLQNLGQGPELLIRYENEEAVDDSQLPKDRFSAERLKGVDSTLKIQPAELGDSAVYLCASSLTTGTEAFFGQGTRLTVV.

The chain combines TRBV7-2 with TRBJ2-5; weak D call: TRBD1 (6 bases). Germline CDR1 reads SGHTA; CDR2 reads FQGNSA. V lost 3 bases and J 2 bases, leaving 10 bases between the germline ends. The CDR3 loop spans 14 amino acids. The CDR3 loop reads CASSFSGEQETQYF. The CDR3 coding sequence is TGTGCCAGCAGCTTCTCAGGGGAGCAAGAGACCCAGTACTTC.

The CDR3 loop reads CASSPLAGTNEKLFF. CDR3 sequence (DNA): TGTGCCAGCTCACCTTTGGCGGGCACTAATGAAAAACTGTTTTTT. The rearrangement joins TRBV18 to TRBJ1-4; no reliable D call. V gave up 3 bases and J gave up 2 bases, with 10 bases separating them. The CDR3 is 15 amino acids. Germline V gene lookup returns CDR1 KGHSH and CDR2 LQKENI.

The chain combines TRBV30 with TRBJ2-1; D is ambiguous. CDR1 is GTSNPN and CDR2 is SVGIG in the germline V gene (reference sequence). Trimming removed 7 bases from V and 0 bases from J, with 7 bases in between. The CDR3 loop spans 12 amino acids. CDR3: CAFQRSYNEQFF. CDR3 DNA sequence: TGTGCCTTTCAGCGCTCCTACAATGAGCAGTTCTTC.

The chain is built from TRBV14 and TRBJ2-1; 7 bases map to TRBD2. With 2 bases clipped from V and 10 bases from J, the junction kept 5 bases outside the gene matches. Germline V gives CDR1 SGHDN, CDR2 FVKESK. The CDR3 has 13 residues. The CDR3 loop is CASSQLREEEQFF. The CDR3 DNA reads as TGTGCCAGCAGCCAACTTCGGGAGGAAGAGCAGTTCTTC.

The rearrangement joins TRBV2 to TRBJ1-1; 7 positions agree with TRBD1. The length of the CDR3 is 14 residues. Trimming cost V 5 bases and J 0 bases; bases outside gene matches: 3. Germline values: CDR1 SNHLY, CDR2 FYNNEI. CDR3 sequence (DNA): TGTGCCAGCAGTAGACAGGGAATGAACACTGAAGCTTTCTTT. It is translated as CASSRQGMNTEAFF.

V and J are TRBV9 and TRBJ2-5; 10 nucleotides agree with TRBD2. After removal of 0 bases from V and 5 bases from J, the junction contained 7 bases not matched to a gene. Germline CDR1 is SGDLS and CDR2 is YYNGEE. CDR3 length: 16 amino acids. The CDR3 region is CASSVGGAGGRETQYF. DNA of the CDR3: TGTGCCAGCAGCGTAGGTGGAGCGGGAGGGCGGGAGACCCAGTACTTC.

In DNA, the CDR3 is TGTGCCAGCAGTTACCGAACGGGACAGGGGGAGTACGAGCAGTACTTC. This encodes CASSYRTGQGEYEQYF. The chain recombines TRBV27 with TRBJ2-7, with 11 bases fitting TRBD1. The V and J ends lost 4 bases and 4 bases, in that order; junction bases with no gene match: 9. CDR3 length: 16 amino acids. The germline gives CDR1 MNHEY, CDR2 SMNVEV (reference sequence).

The chain combines TRBV30 with TRBJ2-2; the match to TRBD2 covers 9 bases. The CDR3 contains 14 residues. From germline, CDR1 is GTSNPN and CDR2 SVGIG (reference sequence). V trimming: 5 bases; J trimming: 6 bases; junction bases outside the gene matches: 7. The CDR3 coding sequence is TGTGCCTGGGCCCCGGGACTAGCCGCCGGGGAGCTGTTTTTT. Translated, it gives CAWAPGLAAGELFF. The full variable domain, in which reference TRBV30 and TRBJ2-2 provide the parts outside the CDR3, is SQTIHQWPATLVQPVGSPLSLECTVEGTSNPNLYWYRQAAGRGLQLLFYSVGIGQISSEVPQNLSASRPQDRQFILSSKKLLLSDSGFYLCAWAPGLAAGELFFGEGSRLTVL.

The count of this clone is one. V is TRBV9 and J is TRBJ1-2, with a weak D call TRBD1 (5 bases). Germline CDR1 SGDLS, CDR2 YYNGEE. The V and J ends lost 0 bases and 2 bases respectively, with 5 bases between them. The CDR3 is 13 amino acids. CDR3 DNA sequence: TGTGCCAGCAGCGTAGCAGGGAACTATGGCTACACCTTC. This gives the protein CASSVAGNYGYTF.

The chain employs TRBV12-5 and TRBJ1-1; 8 bases line up with TRBD1. The CDR3 length is 12 residues. Losses at the gene ends were 6 bases for V and 4 bases for J; bases not matched to a gene: 1. Germline V CDR1 and CDR2: LGHNT, FRNRAP. CDR3 residues: CASGGQATEAFF. Here the CDR3 DNA reads TGTGCTAGTGGGGGACAGGCCACTGAAGCTTTCTTT.

This clone was found once. V is TRBV5-1 and J is TRBJ1-5; 7 bases agree with TRBD1. Germline trimming cut 0 bases from V and 7 bases from J; bases unmatched to any gene: 7. CDR3 length equals 15 residues. In germline, CDR1 is SGHRS, CDR2 YFSETQ. CDR3 bases: TGCGCCAGCAGCTTGGGCGAGGGGGCAGGCCAGCCCCAGCATTTT. This codes for CASSLGEGAGQPQHF.

A single count supports this clone. V and J are TRBV6-6 and TRBJ1-5, with 7 bases that match TRBD1. Per germline, CDR1 MNHNY and CDR2 SVGAGI (reference sequence). Trimming removed 5 bases from V and 0 bases from J; junction bases left unmatched: 4. The CDR3 has 15 amino acids. Here the CDR3 reads CASSTTGTSNQPQHF. The DNA of the CDR3 is TGTGCCAGCAGTACGACAGGGACTAGCAATCAGCCCCAGCATTTT.

The chain couples TRBV2 to TRBJ1-1; 7 bases agree with TRBD1. The CDR3 contains 14 residues. Germline V gene sequence: CDR1 SNHLY, CDR2 FYNNEI. Unmatched junction bases numbered 4, after V lost 1 base and J lost 5 bases. CDR3 residues: CASSEGQGQTEAFF. CDR3 sequence (DNA): TGTGCCAGCAGTGAAGGACAGGGCCAAACTGAAGCTTTCTTT.

This clone was counted a few times. The rearrangement joins TRBV30 to TRBJ1-1; D possibly corresponds to TRBD1 (5 bases). The V gene lost 5 bases and the J gene lost 4 bases, with 11 bases spanning the gap. CDR1 and CDR2 from the germline V gene are GTSNPN and SVGIG (reference sequence). The CDR3 contains 12 residues. The CDR3 DNA is TGTGCCTGGGGCAGGGTGGGCACTGAAGCTTTCTTT. It is translated as CAWGRVGTEAFF.

The chain is built from TRBV19 and TRBJ2-1, with 15 bases aligning to TRBD2. Per germline, CDR1 LNHDA and CDR2 SQIVND (reference sequence). Germline trimming cut 9 bases from V and 6 bases from J; bases unmatched to any gene: 12. CDR3 length: 17 amino acids. In DNA, the CDR3 is TGTGCCAGCACCCGGAGGACTAGCGGGAGGGGAGTCAATGAGCAGTTCTTC. Its translation is CASTRRTSGRGVNEQFF.